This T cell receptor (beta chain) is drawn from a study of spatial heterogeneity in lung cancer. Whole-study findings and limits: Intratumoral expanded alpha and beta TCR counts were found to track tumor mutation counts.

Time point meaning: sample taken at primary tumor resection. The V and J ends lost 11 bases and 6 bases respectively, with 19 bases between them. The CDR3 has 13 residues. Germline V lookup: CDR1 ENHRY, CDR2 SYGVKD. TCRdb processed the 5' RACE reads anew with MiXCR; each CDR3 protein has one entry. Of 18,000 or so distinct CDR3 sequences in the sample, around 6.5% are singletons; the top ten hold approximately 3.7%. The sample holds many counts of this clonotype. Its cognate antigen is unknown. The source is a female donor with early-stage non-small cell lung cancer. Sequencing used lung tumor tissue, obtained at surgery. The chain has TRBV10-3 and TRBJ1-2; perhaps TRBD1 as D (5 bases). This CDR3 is CASRFGAEDGYTF. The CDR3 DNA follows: TGTGCCTCACGGTTTGGGGCGGAGGATGGCTACACCTTC.